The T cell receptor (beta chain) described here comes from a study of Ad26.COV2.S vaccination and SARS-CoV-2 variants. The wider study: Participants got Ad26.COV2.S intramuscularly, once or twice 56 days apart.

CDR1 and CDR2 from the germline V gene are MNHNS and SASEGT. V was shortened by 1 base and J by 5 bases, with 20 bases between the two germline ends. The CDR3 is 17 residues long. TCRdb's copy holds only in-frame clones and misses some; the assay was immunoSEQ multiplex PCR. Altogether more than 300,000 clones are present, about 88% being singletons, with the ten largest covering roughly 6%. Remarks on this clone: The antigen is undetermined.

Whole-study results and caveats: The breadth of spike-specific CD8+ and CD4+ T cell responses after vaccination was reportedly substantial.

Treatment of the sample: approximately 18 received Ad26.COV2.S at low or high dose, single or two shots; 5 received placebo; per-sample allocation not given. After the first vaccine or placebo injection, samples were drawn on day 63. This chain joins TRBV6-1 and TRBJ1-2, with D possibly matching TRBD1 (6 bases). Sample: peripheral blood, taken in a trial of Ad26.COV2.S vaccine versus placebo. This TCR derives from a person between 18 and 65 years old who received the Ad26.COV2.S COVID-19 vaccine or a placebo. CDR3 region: CASSEVGMMGAEYGYTF. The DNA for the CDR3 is TGTGCCAGCAGTGAAGTCGGGATGATGGGGGCAGAGTATGGCTACACCTTC.